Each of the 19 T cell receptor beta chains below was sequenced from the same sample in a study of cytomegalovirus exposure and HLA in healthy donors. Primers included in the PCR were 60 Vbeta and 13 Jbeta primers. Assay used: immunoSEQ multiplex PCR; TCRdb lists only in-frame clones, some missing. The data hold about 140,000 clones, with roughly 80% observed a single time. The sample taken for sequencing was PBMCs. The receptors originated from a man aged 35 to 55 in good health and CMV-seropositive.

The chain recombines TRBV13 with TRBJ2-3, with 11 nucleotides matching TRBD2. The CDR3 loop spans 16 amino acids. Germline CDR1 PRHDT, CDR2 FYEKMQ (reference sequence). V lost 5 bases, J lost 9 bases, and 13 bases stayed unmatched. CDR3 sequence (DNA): TGTGCCAGCAGCCCAGGGACTAGCGGAACCCCAGGGACGCAGTATTTT. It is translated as CASSPGTSGTPGTQYF.

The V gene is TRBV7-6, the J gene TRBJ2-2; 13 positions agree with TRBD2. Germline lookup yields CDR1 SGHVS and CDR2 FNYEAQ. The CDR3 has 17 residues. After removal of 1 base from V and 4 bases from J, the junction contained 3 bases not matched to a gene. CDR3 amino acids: CASSLGRLAGGTGELFF. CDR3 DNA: TGTGCCAGCAGCTTAGGGAGACTAGCGGGGGGCACCGGGGAGCTGTTTTTT.

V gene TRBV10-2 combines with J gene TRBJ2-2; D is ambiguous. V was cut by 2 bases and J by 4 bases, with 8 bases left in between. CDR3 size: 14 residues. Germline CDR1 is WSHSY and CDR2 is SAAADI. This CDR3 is CASSEMSFTGELFF. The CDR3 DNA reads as TGCGCCAGCAGTGAGATGAGTTTCACCGGGGAGCTGTTTTTT.

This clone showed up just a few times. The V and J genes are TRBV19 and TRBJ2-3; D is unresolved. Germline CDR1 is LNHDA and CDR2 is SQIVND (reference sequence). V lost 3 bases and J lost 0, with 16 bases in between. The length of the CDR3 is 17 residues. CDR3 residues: CASSMSSTITSTDTQYF. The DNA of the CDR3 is TGTGCCAGTAGTATGTCCTCCACCATAACTAGCACAGATACGCAGTATTTT.

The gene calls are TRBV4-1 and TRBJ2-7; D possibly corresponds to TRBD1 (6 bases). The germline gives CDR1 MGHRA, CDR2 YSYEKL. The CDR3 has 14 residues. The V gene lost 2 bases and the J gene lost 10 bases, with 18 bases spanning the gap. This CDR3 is CASSQIMYRAQQYF. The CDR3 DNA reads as TGCGCCAGCAGCCAAATTATGTACAGGGCGCAACAGTACTTC.

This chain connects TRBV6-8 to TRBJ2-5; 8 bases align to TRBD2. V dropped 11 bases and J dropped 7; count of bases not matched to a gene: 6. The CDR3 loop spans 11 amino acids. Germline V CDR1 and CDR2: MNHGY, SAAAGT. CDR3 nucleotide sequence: TGTGCCTCCCGGGGGGGCTGGACCCAGTACTTC. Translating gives CASRGGWTQYF.

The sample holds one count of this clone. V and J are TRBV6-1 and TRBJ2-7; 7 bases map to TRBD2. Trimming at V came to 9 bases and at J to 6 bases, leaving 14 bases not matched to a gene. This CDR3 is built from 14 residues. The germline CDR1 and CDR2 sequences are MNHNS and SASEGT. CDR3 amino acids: CASCRLAGVLEQYF. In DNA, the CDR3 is TGTGCCAGTTGCAGGCTGGCGGGAGTTCTCGAGCAGTACTTC.

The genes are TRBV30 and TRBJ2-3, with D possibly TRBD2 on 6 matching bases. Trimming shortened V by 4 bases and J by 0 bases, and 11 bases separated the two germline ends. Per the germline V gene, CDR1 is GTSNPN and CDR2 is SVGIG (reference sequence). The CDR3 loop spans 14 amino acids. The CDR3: CAWTRGTSTDTQYF. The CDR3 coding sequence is TGTGCCTGGACTCGCGGGACGAGCACAGATACGCAGTATTTT.

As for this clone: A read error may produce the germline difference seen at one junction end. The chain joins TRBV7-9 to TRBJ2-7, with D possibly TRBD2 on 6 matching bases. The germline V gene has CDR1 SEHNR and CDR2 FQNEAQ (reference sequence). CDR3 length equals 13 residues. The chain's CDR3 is CSSSLQQGGEQYF. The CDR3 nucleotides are TGTTCCAGCAGCTTACAGCAGGGAGGCGAGCAGTACTTC. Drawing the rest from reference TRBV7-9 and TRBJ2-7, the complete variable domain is DTGVSQNPRHKITKRGQNVTFRCDPISEHNRLYWYRQTLGQGPEFLTYFQNEAQLEKSRLLSDRFSAERPKGSFSTLEIQRTEQGDSAMYLCSSSLQQGGEQYFGPGTRLTVT.

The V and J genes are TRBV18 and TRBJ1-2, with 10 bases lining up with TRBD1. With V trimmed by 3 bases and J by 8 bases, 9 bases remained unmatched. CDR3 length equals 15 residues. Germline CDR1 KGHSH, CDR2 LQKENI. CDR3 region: CASSPRGGQGIGYTF. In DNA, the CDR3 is TGTGCCAGCTCACCCCGAGGGGGACAGGGGATCGGCTACACCTTC.

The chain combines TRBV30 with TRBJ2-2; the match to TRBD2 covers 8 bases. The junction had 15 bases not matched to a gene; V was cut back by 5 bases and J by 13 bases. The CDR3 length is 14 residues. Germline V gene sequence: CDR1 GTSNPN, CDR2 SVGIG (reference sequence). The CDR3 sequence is CAWGAGGGAGVLFF. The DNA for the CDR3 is TGTGCCTGGGGCGCCGGGGGGGGCGCAGGAGTGCTGTTTTTT.

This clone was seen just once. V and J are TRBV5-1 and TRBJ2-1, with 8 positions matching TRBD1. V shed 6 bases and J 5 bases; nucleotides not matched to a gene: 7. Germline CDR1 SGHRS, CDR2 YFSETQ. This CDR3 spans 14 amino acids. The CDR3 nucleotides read TGCGCCAGCAAGGCCGGACAGGGTAACAATGAGCAGTTCTTC. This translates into CASKAGQGNNEQFF.

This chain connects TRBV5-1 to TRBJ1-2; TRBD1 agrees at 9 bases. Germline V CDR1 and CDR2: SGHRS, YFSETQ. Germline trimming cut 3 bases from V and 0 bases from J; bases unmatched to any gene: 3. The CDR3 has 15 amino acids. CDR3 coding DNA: TGCGCCAGCAGCTGGGACAGGGAGACTAACTATGGCTACACCTTC. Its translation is CASSWDRETNYGYTF.

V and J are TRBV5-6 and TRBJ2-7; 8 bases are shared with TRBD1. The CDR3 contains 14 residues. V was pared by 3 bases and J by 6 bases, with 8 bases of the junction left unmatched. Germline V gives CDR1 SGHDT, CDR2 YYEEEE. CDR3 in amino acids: CASSSSGTGSEQYF. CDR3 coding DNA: TGTGCCAGCAGCTCGTCAGGGACAGGCTCCGAGCAGTACTTC.

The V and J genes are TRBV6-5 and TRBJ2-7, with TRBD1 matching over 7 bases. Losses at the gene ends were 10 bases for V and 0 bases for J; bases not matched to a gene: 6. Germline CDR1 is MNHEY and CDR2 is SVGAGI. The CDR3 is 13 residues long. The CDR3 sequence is CATQGKSSYEQYF. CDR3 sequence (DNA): TGTGCCACACAGGGGAAAAGCTCCTACGAGCAGTACTTC.

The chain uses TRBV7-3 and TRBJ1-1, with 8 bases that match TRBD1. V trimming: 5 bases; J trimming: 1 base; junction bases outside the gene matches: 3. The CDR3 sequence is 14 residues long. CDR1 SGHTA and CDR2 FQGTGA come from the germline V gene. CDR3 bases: TGTGCCAGCAGCGCCGACAGGGGGAACACTGAAGCTTTCTTT. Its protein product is CASSADRGNTEAFF.

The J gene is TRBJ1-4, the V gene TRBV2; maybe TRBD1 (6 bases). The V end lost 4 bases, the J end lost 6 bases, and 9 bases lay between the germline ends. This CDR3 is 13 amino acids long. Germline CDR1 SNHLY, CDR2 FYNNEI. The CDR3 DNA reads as TGTGCCAGCAGTGGAGCAGGGGATGAAAAACTGTTTTTT. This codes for CASSGAGDEKLFF.

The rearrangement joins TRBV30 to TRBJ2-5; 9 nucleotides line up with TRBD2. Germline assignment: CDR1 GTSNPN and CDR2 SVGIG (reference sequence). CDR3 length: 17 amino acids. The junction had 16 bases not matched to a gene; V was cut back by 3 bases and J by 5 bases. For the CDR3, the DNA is TGTGCCTGGAGCGTCTTAGCGGGAGTCCCGCGTGTGGAGACCCAGTACTTC. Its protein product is CAWSVLAGVPRVETQYF.

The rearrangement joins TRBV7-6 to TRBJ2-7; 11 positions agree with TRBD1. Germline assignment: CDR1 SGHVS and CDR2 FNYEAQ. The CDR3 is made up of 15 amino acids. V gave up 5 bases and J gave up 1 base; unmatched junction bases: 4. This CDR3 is CASSPGQGESYEQYF. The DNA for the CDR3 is TGTGCCAGCAGCCCGGGACAGGGGGAATCCTACGAGCAGTACTTC.